The text below deals with one T cell receptor (beta chain). This entry is derived from a study of cytomegalovirus exposure and HLA in healthy donors. Germline-derived CDR1 and CDR2 are LNHDA and SQIVND (reference sequence). The CDR3 has 17 residues. The V gene end was trimmed by 4 bases and the J gene end by 0 bases; junction bases not matched to a gene: 7. This PCR relied on a set of 60 Vbeta primers and 13 Jbeta primers. Profiling relied on immunoSEQ multiplex PCR, and the TCRdb table lists in-frame clones only, not all of them. The sample lists 100,000 to 150,000 clones, 75% to 85% occurring once. The chain joins TRBV19 to TRBJ2-2; 8 bases are shared with TRBD2. Sequencing input: PBMCs. The sequence was collected from a man in his fifties or sixties in good health and CMV-seronegative. The CDR3 DNA sequence: TGTGCCAGTAGTAGGGCGGGGGGCAACCCGAACACCGGGGAGCTGTTTTTT. Its translation is CASSRAGGNPNTGELFF.